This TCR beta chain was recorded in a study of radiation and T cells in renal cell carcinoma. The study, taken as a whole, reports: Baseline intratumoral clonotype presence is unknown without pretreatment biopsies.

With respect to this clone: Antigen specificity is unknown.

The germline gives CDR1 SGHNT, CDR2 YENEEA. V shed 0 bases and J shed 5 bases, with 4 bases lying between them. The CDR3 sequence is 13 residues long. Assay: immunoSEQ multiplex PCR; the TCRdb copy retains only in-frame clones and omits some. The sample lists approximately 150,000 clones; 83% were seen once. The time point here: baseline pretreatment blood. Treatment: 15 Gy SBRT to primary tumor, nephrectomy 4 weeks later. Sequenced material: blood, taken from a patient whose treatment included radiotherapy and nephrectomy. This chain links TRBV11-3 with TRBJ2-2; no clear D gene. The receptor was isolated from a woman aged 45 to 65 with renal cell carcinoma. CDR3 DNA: TGTGCCAGCAGCTTAGAAGTTACCGGGGAGCTGTTTTTT. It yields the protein CASSLEVTGELFF. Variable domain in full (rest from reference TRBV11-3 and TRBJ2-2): EAGVVQSPRYKIIEKKQPVAFWCNPISGHNTLYWYLQNLGQGPELLIRYENEEAVDDSQLPKDRFSAERLKGVDSTLKIQPAELGDSAVYLCASSLEVTGELFFGEGSRLTVL.